Each of the 5 T cell receptor beta chains below was sequenced from the same sample in a study of blood T cell repertoires in COVID-19. Sequenced by immunoSEQ multiplex PCR; TCRdb stores in-frame clones only, minus some. Among about 200,000 clones, nearly 90% were seen once, and the ten largest hold around 3.7%. The specimen sequenced was PBMCs or T cells enriched from blood (not recorded which). The origin of the receptors is a woman in her 30s with acute COVID-19.

The sample holds one count of this clone. V gene TRBV28 combines with J gene TRBJ2-7; possibly TRBD1 for D (5 bases). V was trimmed by 4 bases and J by 3 bases, leaving 13 bases between them. This CDR3 contains 14 residues. CDR1 is MDHEN, CDR2 SYDVKM, per germline. The chain's CDR3 is CASSSDSLHYEQYF. In nucleotides, the CDR3 is TGTGCCAGCAGTTCAGACAGCTTACACTACGAGCAGTACTTC.

The J gene is TRBJ1-1, the V gene TRBV9; tentatively, D is TRBD1 (6 bases). V shed 4 bases and J shed 0 bases, with 13 bases lying between them. Germline V gene sequence: CDR1 SGDLS, CDR2 YYNGEE. The CDR3 covers 15 residues. Here the CDR3 reads CASSPRGQLNTEAFF. The CDR3, as DNA: TGTGCCAGCAGCCCCCGCGGACAGTTGAACACTGAAGCTTTCTTT. The variable domain in full, completed from reference TRBV9 and TRBJ1-1, reads DSGVTQTPKHLITATGQRVTLRCSPRSGDLSVYWYQQSLDQGLQFLIQYYNGEERAKGNILERFSAQQFPDLHSELNLSSLELGDSALYFCASSPRGQLNTEAFFGQGTRLTVV.

The J gene is TRBJ1-5, the V gene TRBV7-2, with 9 bases aligning to TRBD1. Germline values: CDR1 SGHTA, CDR2 FQGNSA. This CDR3 region has 14 residues. The V segment lost 3 bases and the J segment 6 bases; nucleotides outside the gene matches: 3. The DNA for the CDR3 is TGTGCCAGCAGCTTGACAGGGGGACGTCAGCCCCAGCATTTT. Protein: CASSLTGGRQPQHF.

The V and J genes are TRBV5-1 and TRBJ1-2; D call uncertain. Germline V CDR1 and CDR2: SGHRS, YFSETQ. Trimming cost V 2 bases and J 6 bases, with 14 bases left between them. This CDR3 region has 14 residues. The CDR3 is CASSFSDKSDGYTF. The CDR3 bases are TGCGCCAGCAGCTTTTCAGACAAATCAGATGGCTACACCTTC.

The V gene is TRBV2, the J gene TRBJ1-5; tentatively, D is TRBD1 (6 bases). Trimming shortened V by 5 bases and J by 3 bases, and 11 bases separated the two germline ends. The CDR3 consists of 14 residues. Germline CDR1 and CDR2: SNHLY and FYNNEI. CDR3 amino acids: CASSRGHANQPQHF. DNA of the CDR3: TGTGCCAGCAGTAGGGGACACGCCAATCAGCCCCAGCATTTT.